The 27 T cell receptor beta chains in this list originate from one sample, sequenced in a study of molecular identifiers for immune sequencing clone quantification. Via MiXCR, TCRdb re-called the PCR reads, giving one row per CDR3 protein. The sample has approximately 54,000 distinct CDR3 sequences; about 23% are singletons. The sequenced material came from naive CD8+ T cells from blood, with Jurkat cell RNA spiked in. The subset is: FACS-sorted CD8+CD4-CCR7+CD45RA+ naive T cells. The receptors shown here come from a human donor in good health. Some libraries in this study had Jurkat cell RNA spiked in.

This clonotype was picked up many times. The gene calls are TRBV2 and TRBJ2-3; 16 bases align to TRBD2. CDR1 and CDR2 from the germline V gene are SNHLY and FYNNEI. The CDR3 runs to 19 residues. V lost 4 bases and J lost 2; bases outside the gene matches: 9. The CDR3 DNA is TGTGCCAGCAGTGCTGGGACTAGCGGGGGGGCCGGCTTCACAGATACGCAGTATTTT. Amino acids: CASSAGTSGGAGFTDTQYF. Together with reference TRBV2 and TRBJ2-3, the CDR3 gives the full variable domain: EPEVTQTPSHQVTQMGQEVILRCVPISNHLYFYWYRQILGQKVEFLVSFYNNEISEKSEIFDDQFSVERPDGSNFTLKIRSTKLEDSAMYFCASSAGTSGGAGFTDTQYFGPGTRLTVL.

Regarding this clonotype: A read error may be the cause here, since a much bigger clone is one base away. This chain uses TRBV6-2 or TRBV6-3 with TRBJ2-7; perhaps TRBD2 as D (6 bases). The CDR3 consists of 14 residues. Germline V lookup: CDR1 MNHEY, CDR2 SVGEGT. V lost 2 bases and J 9 bases, leaving 17 bases between the germline ends. This CDR3 is CASSYLSQAGVQYF. CDR3 bases: TGTGCCAGCAGTTACCTTTCACAAGCGGGCGTGCAGTACTTC.

This clonotype was recorded many times. The chain uses TRBV2 and TRBJ2-5; 7 bases are shared with TRBD2. J lost 2 bases, V lost 3 bases, and 6 bases had no gene match. The CDR3 loop spans 15 amino acids. Germline V gene lookup returns CDR1 SNHLY and CDR2 FYNNEI. The CDR3 spells CASSERGSGQETQYF. The CDR3 coding sequence is TGTGCCAGCAGTGAGAGAGGTAGCGGGCAAGAGACCCAGTACTTC.

Regarding this clonotype: This may arise from a read error, as a much more abundant clone is one base away. V is TRBV30 and J is TRBJ2-7, with D uncertain. The CDR3 consists of 14 residues. CDR1 GTSNPN and CDR2 SVGIG come from the germline V gene (reference sequence). The CDR3 loop is CAWSVLGRSYVQYF. The CDR3 nucleotides read TGTGCCTGGAGTGTACTCGGCCGTTCATACGTGCAGTACTTC.

This clonotype was counted ten times or more. The rearrangement uses TRBV27 and TRBJ1-1; 8 positions agree with TRBD1. Germline V CDR1 and CDR2: MNHEY, SMNVEV (reference sequence). This CDR3 region has 14 residues. V was clipped by 6 bases and J by 4 bases; unmatched bases: 7. The CDR3 loop reads CASSPTGGSTEAFF. DNA of the CDR3: TGTGCCAGCAGCCCAACAGGGGGGTCCACTGAAGCTTTCTTT.

Note on this clonotype: The conserved final phenylalanine or tryptophan is absent from the CDR3, which likely points to a read error. V gene TRBV12-3 or TRBV12-4 combines with J gene TRBJ2-3; D unclear. CDR3 length equals 14 residues. The V and J ends lost 1 base and 2 bases respectively, with 7 bases between them. CDR3 nucleotide sequence: TGTGCCAGCAGTTTAGACAGAGCCACAGATACGCAGTATATT. As protein: CASSLDRATDTQYI.

In this sample, this clonotype turned up many times. CDR3 nucleotides: TGTGCCAGCAGCCGTGGGCCCTACGAGCAGTACTTC. It encodes CASSRGPYEQYF. The chain links TRBV12-3 or TRBV12-4 to TRBJ2-7; D not certain. V dropped 6 bases and J dropped 2 bases, with 8 bases sitting between them. This CDR3 has 12 amino acids.

This clonotype was seen ten or more times. The V call is TRBV27, the J call TRBJ1-5, with a weak D call TRBD1 (5 bases). Germline V gene sequence: CDR1 MNHEY, CDR2 SMNVEV (reference sequence). V shed 3 bases and J shed 8 bases, with 14 bases lying between them. The CDR3 runs to 14 residues. The CDR3 bases are TGTGCCAGCAGTTTTTCGGGGGGTGTCAAGCCCCAGCATTTT. Translating gives CASSFSGGVKPQHF.

This clonotype was picked up many times. The chain recombines TRBV6-5 with TRBJ2-3; 12 positions agree with TRBD2. The V gene's germline CDR1 is MNHEY and CDR2 SVGAGI. CDR3 length: 17 residues. With V trimmed by 4 bases and J by 5 bases, 10 bases remained unmatched. This chain's CDR3 is CASSSSGLAGVGDTQYF. CDR3 DNA sequence: TGTGCCAGCAGTTCATCGGGACTAGCGGGTGTCGGAGATACGCAGTATTTT.

This clonotype was picked up many times. The DNA of the CDR3 is TGTGCCAGCCACGCCTCTTCGGCGGATACGCAGTATTTT. This translates into CASHASSADTQYF. The chain recombines TRBV7-9 with TRBJ2-3; no reliable D call. Trimming removed 8 bases from V and 6 bases from J, with 15 bases in between. The germline V gene encodes CDR1 SEHNR and CDR2 FQNEAQ (reference sequence). This CDR3 spans 13 amino acids.

The chain uses TRBV10-2 and TRBJ2-7; no definite D call. Trimming pared 4 bases from V and 0 bases from J, leaving 10 bases between. The CDR3 has 14 amino acids. Germline CDR1 is WSHSY and CDR2 is SAAADI. CDR3 region: CASSVGRSSYEQYF. CDR3 DNA sequence: TGCGCCAGCAGTGTTGGGCGGAGCTCCTACGAGCAGTACTTC.

Many counts were recorded for this clonotype. The chain is built from TRBV27 and TRBJ2-7; no clear D gene. This CDR3 has 13 amino acids. Germline V gene data show CDR1 as MNHEY and CDR2 as SMNVEV (reference sequence). With 5 bases removed from V and 3 bases from J, the gap between germline ends came to 11 bases. The CDR3 DNA is TGTGCCAGCAGTCCACCCTTAGGCTACGAGCAGTACTTC. This translates into CASSPPLGYEQYF.

Of note for this clonotype: This could be a read error, since a much larger clone is one nucleotide away. In DNA, the CDR3 is TGTGCCTGGTGTCTTACGGGGAGCTGGCAGTTCTTC. Its protein is CAWCLTGSWQFF. The rearrangement uses TRBV30 and TRBJ2-1; D might be TRBD2 (5 bases). The V gene's germline CDR1 is GTSNPN and CDR2 SVGIG (reference sequence). CDR3 length: 12 residues. The V end lost 5 bases, the J end lost 12 bases, and 17 bases lay between the germline ends.

Ten or more counts support this clonotype. This rearrangement joins TRBV11-2 to TRBJ2-1; D is unclear. The V gene lost 0 bases and the J gene lost 9 bases, with 0 bases spanning the gap. Looked up from germline, CDR1 is SGHAT and CDR2 is FQNNGV. This CDR3 contains 10 residues. The CDR3: CASSLDEQFF. The CDR3 DNA follows: TGTGCCAGCAGCTTAGATGAGCAGTTCTTC.

This clonotype was recorded many times. The chain employs TRBV29-1 and TRBJ2-7; D might be TRBD2 (6 bases). The germline V gene has CDR1 SQVTM and CDR2 ANQGSEA. CDR3 length: 16 residues. Trimming left V 6 bases short and J 0 bases short, with 21 bases between. The CDR3 loop is CSVEGPVGFSSYEQYF. The CDR3 DNA reads TGCAGCGTGGAGGGCCCGGTTGGCTTCAGCTCCTACGAGCAGTACTTC.

This clonotype was counted ten times or more. The rearrangement uses TRBV27 and TRBJ2-7; D is uncertain. CDR1 is MNHEY, CDR2 SMNVEV, per germline (reference sequence). Trimming cost V 0 bases and J 1 base, with 7 bases left between them. The CDR3 is 14 amino acids. CDR3 sequence: CASSLSDGSYEQYF. CDR3 DNA sequence: TGTGCCAGCAGTTTATCGGACGGGTCCTACGAGCAGTACTTC.

This clonotype showed up many times. For the CDR3, the DNA is TGCAGCGCTAACACCGGCGATCAGCCCCAGCATTTT. It is translated as CSANTGDQPQHF. V and J are TRBV29-1 and TRBJ1-5; no definite D call. Germline V gene data show CDR1 as SQVTM and CDR2 as ANQGSEA. The CDR3 sequence is 12 residues long. V lost 7 bases and J 5 bases, leaving 12 bases between the germline ends. Variable domain in full (rest from reference TRBV29-1 and TRBJ1-5): SAVISQKPSRDICQRGTSLTIQCQVDSQVTMMFWYRQQPGQSLTLIATANQGSEATYESGFVIDKFPISRPNLTFSTLTVSNMSPEDSSIYLCSANTGDQPQHFGDGTRLSIL.

In its sample, this clonotype was seen many times. The J gene is TRBJ2-2, the V gene TRBV4-3; maybe TRBD1 (5 bases). Trimming cost V 1 base and J 1 base, with 7 bases left between them. This CDR3 region has 15 residues. Per the germline V gene, CDR1 is LGHNA and CDR2 is YSLEER. CDR3 residues: CASSQVQENTGELFF. CDR3 coding DNA: TGCGCCAGCAGCCAAGTACAGGAGAACACCGGGGAGCTGTTTTTT.

This clonotype was seen ten or more times. The rearrangement joins TRBV11-3 to TRBJ2-7, with TRBD1 as a possible D gene (6 bases). This CDR3 spans 13 amino acids. Deletions cut 5 bases from V and 3 bases from J, with 11 bases between. Germline V lookup: CDR1 SGHNT, CDR2 YENEEA. The CDR3 region is CASSPSDSYEQYF. CDR3 bases: TGTGCCAGCAGCCCCTCGGACAGCTACGAGCAGTACTTC.

This clonotype has a count of ten or more. This chain links TRBV6-5 with TRBJ2-5; possible D gene TRBD1, 6 bases. Trimming shortened V by 2 bases and J by 2 bases, and 12 bases separated the two germline ends. The CDR3 runs to 15 residues. CDR1 is MNHEY, CDR2 SVGAGI, per germline. The CDR3 nucleotides read TGTGCCAGCAGTTACAGTGCCAGGGGACAAGAGACCCAGTACTTC. Protein: CASSYSARGQETQYF.

This clonotype was counted many times. This rearrangement joins TRBV7-9 to TRBJ2-3; 9 bases map to TRBD2. Germline-derived CDR1 and CDR2 are SEHNR and FQNEAQ (reference sequence). Trimming removed 0 bases from V and 8 bases from J; junction bases left unmatched: 9. The CDR3 is 16 residues long. CDR3 DNA: TGTGCCAGCAGCTTAGCTGGTGGTAGCGGGAGTGGTACGCAGTATTTT. Its protein is CASSLAGGSGSGTQYF.

This clonotype occurred many times. The rearrangement joins TRBV7-9 to TRBJ2-1, with D perhaps TRBD2 (5 bases). V dropped 5 bases and J dropped 3 bases, with 8 bases sitting between them. The CDR3 totals 13 residues. Germline CDR1 reads SEHNR; CDR2 reads FQNEAQ (reference sequence). Written as DNA, the CDR3 is TGTGCCAGCAGCCAACGGGGCTACAATGAGCAGTTCTTC. Encoded protein: CASSQRGYNEQFF.

The rearrangement uses TRBV27 and TRBJ2-7, with 12 bases matching TRBD2. The V segment lost 6 bases and the J segment 6 bases; nucleotides outside the gene matches: 12. Germline V gene sequence: CDR1 MNHEY, CDR2 SMNVEV (reference sequence). The CDR3 covers 16 residues. This chain's CDR3 is CASRDRLAGERSEQYF. As DNA, the CDR3 is TGTGCCAGCAGGGATAGACTAGCGGGAGAGAGGTCCGAGCAGTACTTC.

In this sample, this clonotype turned up a few times. Sequence at one end of the junction differs from germline and may be a read error. The J gene is TRBJ2-3, the V gene TRBV6-5; 7 nucleotides agree with TRBD1. This CDR3 contains 14 residues. The V gene's germline CDR1 is MNHEY and CDR2 SVGAGI. The CDR3 DNA is TGTGTCAGCAGGGGGATGTGGAGCGAGGACACGCAGTATTTT. Its translation is CVSRGMWSEDTQYF.

In this sample, this clonotype turned up many times. V and J are TRBV4-1 and TRBJ1-2; D uncertain. In germline, CDR1 is MGHRA, CDR2 YSYEKL. The CDR3 is made up of 15 amino acids. Trimming took off 0 bases at V and 2 bases at J, with 10 bases between the two ends. CDR3 region: CASSQEIRSNYGYTF. CDR3 nucleotides: TGCGCCAGCAGCCAAGAGATAAGAAGCAACTATGGCTACACCTTC.

This clonotype was detected many times. V usage is TRBV4-1 and J usage is TRBJ2-1; D is perhaps TRBD2 (5 bases). The CDR3 length is 18 residues. Germline V gene sequence: CDR1 MGHRA, CDR2 YSYEKL. The V gene lost 4 bases and the J gene lost 0 bases, with 19 bases spanning the gap. CDR3 residues: CASSPNPTLAVSYNEQFF. For the CDR3, the DNA is TGCGCCAGCAGCCCTAACCCCACCCTAGCAGTCTCCTACAATGAGCAGTTCTTC.

This clonotype was seen at least ten times. The chain recombines TRBV5-1 with TRBJ1-4, with no clear D. V was cut by 0 bases and J by 8 bases, with 8 bases left in between. The CDR3 covers 13 residues. CDR1 and CDR2 from the germline V gene are SGHRS and YFSETQ. This CDR3 reads CASSLGTDEKLFF. The DNA for the CDR3 is TGCGCCAGCAGCTTGGGGACGGACGAAAAACTGTTTTTT.